Below are 14 T cell receptor beta chains sequenced from a single sample in a study of blood T cells in healthy people across ages. Using a J-beta primer mix together with a sample-barcoded 5' primer, a second PCR was run for about 6 to 11 cycles. TCRdb called the 5' RACE reads again in MiXCR, with one record for every CDR3 protein. The sample shows around 800,000 distinct CDR3 sequences, about 42% of them seen only once. The specimen was blood. Receptor source: a man between 60 and 70 years old in good health.

The genes are TRBV29-1 and TRBJ1-4, with D unresolved. Germline lookup yields CDR1 SQVTM and CDR2 ANQGSEA. This CDR3 is built from 14 residues. V was trimmed by 7 bases and J by 5 bases, leaving 17 bases between them. The DNA for the CDR3 is TGCAGCGCGACAACCGGGATCAGGAATGAAAAACTGTTTTTT. Residues: CSATTGIRNEKLFF.

The V call is TRBV7-9, the J call TRBJ2-2; tentative D call: TRBD1 (5 bases). The germline V gene has CDR1 SEHNR and CDR2 FQNEAQ (reference sequence). V was cut by 1 base and J by 4 bases, with 7 bases left in between. There are 14 residues in the CDR3. In DNA form, the CDR3 reads TGTGCCAGCAGCTTAGTTCAGGGCACCGGGGAGCTGTTTTTT. Its translation: CASSLVQGTGELFF. The variable domain in full, with the rest retrieved from reference TRBV7-9 and TRBJ2-2, is DTGVSQNPRHKITKRGQNVTFRCDPISEHNRLYWYRQTLGQGPEFLTYFQNEAQLEKSRLLSDRFSAERPKGSFSTLEIQRTEQGDSAMYLCASSLVQGTGELFFGEGSRLTVL.

The chain couples TRBV9 to TRBJ1-3; D remains ambiguous. Germline loops: CDR1 SGDLS, CDR2 YYNGEE. CDR3 length: 14 residues. V lost 4 bases to trimming and J lost 3 bases, with 11 bases between them. The CDR3 DNA follows: TGTGCCAGCAGCCCGGTGATCGATGGAAACACCATATATTTT. Translation: CASSPVIDGNTIYF.

The chain has TRBV6-5 and TRBJ2-6; D unresolved. CDR1 MNHEY and CDR2 SVGAGI come from the germline V gene. V lost 6 bases to trimming and J lost 9 bases, with 15 bases between them. The CDR3 contains 14 residues. The CDR3 bases are TGTGCCAGCAGCCCATGGGTTAGCTTCAACGTCCTGACTTTC. Amino acids: CASSPWVSFNVLTF.

This clonotype came up a few times. This rearrangement joins TRBV27 to TRBJ2-1, with TRBD2 matching 8 bases. The CDR3 totals 14 residues. Germline V CDR1 and CDR2: MNHEY, SMNVEV (reference sequence). Losses at the gene ends were 5 bases for V and 6 bases for J; bases not matched to a gene: 6. This CDR3 reads CASSPLGGVNEQFF. The CDR3 nucleotides are TGTGCCAGCAGTCCCCTCGGGGGGGTCAATGAGCAGTTCTTC.

The rearrangement links TRBV12-3 or TRBV12-4 to TRBJ2-7; D not resolved. Trimming stripped 5 bases from V and 5 bases from J, with 13 bases between. The CDR3 is made up of 13 amino acids. CDR3 sequence: CASSRWVGNEQYF. For the CDR3, the DNA is TGTGCCAGCAGTCGGTGGGTGGGGAACGAGCAGTACTTC.

CDR3 loop: CATSREFNPGRITSTDTQYF. The CDR3 DNA sequence: TGTGCCACCAGCAGAGAATTTAATCCGGGACGGATCACTAGCACAGATACGCAGTATTTT. The V call is TRBV15, the J call TRBJ2-3; either TRBD1 or TRBD2 may fit D (5 bases each). CDR1 is LNHNV, CDR2 YYDKDF, per germline (reference sequence). The V gene lost 0 bases and the J gene lost 0 bases, with 22 bases spanning the gap. The CDR3 is 20 amino acids.

The chain employs TRBV9 and TRBJ2-1; D is unresolved. The V gene's germline CDR1 is SGDLS and CDR2 YYNGEE. The CDR3 runs 16 residues. Trimming took 0 bases from V and 10 from J, leaving 20 bases between them. Written as DNA, the CDR3 is TGTGCCAGCAGCGTAGAAGCTCGGGTCGTGTCCGGGGAGCAGTTCTTC. Encoded protein: CASSVEARVVSGEQFF.

This clonotype has just a few counts. V is TRBV6-5 and J is TRBJ1-3; D not certain. Germline-derived CDR1 and CDR2 are MNHEY and SVGAGI. The CDR3 loop spans 12 amino acids. Between the trimmed V and J ends, which lost 6 bases and 0 bases, there was a span of 3 bases. The CDR3 sequence: CASRSSGNTIYF. The CDR3 DNA sequence: TGTGCCAGCAGGAGCTCTGGAAACACCATATATTTT.

This clonotype occurred many times. The chain carries TRBV3-1 and TRBJ2-1; 11 bases are a match to TRBD1. The CDR3 totals 14 residues. The V gene end was trimmed by 4 bases and the J gene end by 7 bases; junction bases not matched to a gene: 3. Germline V lookup: CDR1 LGHDT, CDR2 YNNKEL (reference sequence). CDR3 sequence (DNA): TGTGCCAGCAGCCGGACAGGGGGCAATAATGAGCAGTTCTTC. Its translation is CASSRTGGNNEQFF.

This chain connects TRBV20-1 to TRBJ2-5; unclear D gene. The DNA end is more similar to TRBJ2-7, so the J call may be wrong. The germline CDR1 and CDR2 sequences are DFQATT and SNEGSKA (reference sequence). The CDR3 is 12 amino acids. Here the CDR3 DNA reads TGCAGTGCTAGGGTTGATTCCTACGAGCAGTACTTC. It specifies CSARVDSYEQYF.

In this sample, this clonotype turned up a few times. J is TRBJ1-2 and V is TRBV12-5; D may be TRBD1 (5 bases). Trimming stripped 1 base from V and 4 bases from J, with 7 bases between. Germline loops: CDR1 LGHNT, CDR2 FRNRAP. CDR3 length equals 13 residues. CDR3 in DNA: TGTGCTAGTGGTTTGGCAGGGACCTATGGCTACACCTTC. This codes for CASGLAGTYGYTF.

The V gene is TRBV20-1, the J gene TRBJ2-3, with 7 bases that match TRBD2. The CDR3 totals 14 residues. Germline assignment: CDR1 DFQATT and CDR2 SNEGSKA (reference sequence). V shed 3 bases and J 2 bases; nucleotides not matched to a gene: 5. The DNA of the CDR3 is TGCAGTGCTAGTGGGAGGGGAGTCACAGATACGCAGTATTTT. It translates to CSASGRGVTDTQYF.

A note on this clonotype: Since a much larger clone is just one base distant, this may be a read error. The chain joins TRBV6-1 to TRBJ2-4; D gene uncertain. V lost 6 bases and J lost 0, with 3 bases in between. This CDR3 is built from 12 residues. Germline loops: CDR1 MNHNS, CDR2 SASEGT. CDR3 bases: TGTGCCAGCAGGCTAGCCAAAAACATTCAGTACTTC. Protein: CASRLAKNIQYF.